This paragraph covers one T cell receptor (beta chain) sequence. The antigen remains unidentified. The sample belongs to a study of T cell clones after liver transplantation. Study-level findings and limits: Low donor cell numbers restricted donor-reactive repertoire measurement in a couple of subjects. A significant post-transplant drop in circulating graft-donor-reactive CD4 TCRbeta sequences occurred in most of the 8 subjects. A larger donor-reactive than third-party decline suggested partial antigen-specific deletion.

Assay used: immunoSEQ multiplex PCR; TCRdb lists only in-frame clones, some missing. The sample carries more than 100,000 clones, under 90% recorded once. CDR1 and CDR2 (germline): SEHNR, FQNEAQ (reference sequence). The CDR3 totals 13 residues. Trimming cost V 5 bases and J 8 bases, with 13 bases left between them. Source: CD4+ T cells from blood, taken around 48 months after liver transplant. The clonotype comes from a human patient who received a liver transplant. Some T cells may be graft donor cells. The J gene is TRBJ2-1, the V gene TRBV7-9; D is undetermined. The CDR3 sequence is CASSARVTDEQFF. Written as DNA, the CDR3 is TGTGCCAGCAGCGCCCGGGTTACCGATGAGCAGTTCTTC.